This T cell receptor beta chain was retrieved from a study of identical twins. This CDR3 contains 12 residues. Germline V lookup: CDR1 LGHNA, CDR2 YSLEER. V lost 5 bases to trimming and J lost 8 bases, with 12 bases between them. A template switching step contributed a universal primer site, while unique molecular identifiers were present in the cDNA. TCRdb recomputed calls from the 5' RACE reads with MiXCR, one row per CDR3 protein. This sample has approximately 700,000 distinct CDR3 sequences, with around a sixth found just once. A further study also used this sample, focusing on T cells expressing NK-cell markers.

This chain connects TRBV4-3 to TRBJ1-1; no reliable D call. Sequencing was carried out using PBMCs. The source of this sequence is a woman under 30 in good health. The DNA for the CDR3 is TGCGCCAGCAGCTCCCGGACGGGGGAAGCTTTCTTT. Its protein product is CASSSRTGEAFF.